What follows is one T cell receptor (beta chain) and its context. Its specific antigen is unknown. No base qualities exist here, and no much larger clone lies one base off it. The sample originates from a study of identifying expanded T cells in peripheral blood (dated by TCRdb to about 2019). With respect to the entire study: Technical replicates were generated by sequencing separate aliquots of the same genomic DNA pool, with four replicates compared pairwise. On the study overall, not on this receptor specifically: The authors expected that over much longer intervals, such as months to years, biological variance in healthy repertoires might increase even further. Across all healthy-donor time intervals, the beta-binomial model significantly cut both the number of clones called differentially abundant and the false-positive rate. Across all healthy donors, variance in clone template counts between approximately 2-week samples was found to increase significantly with total template count. Between technical replicates the binomial model flagged around 1.3 differentially abundant clones, whereas over roughly 2 weeks the binomial model flagged about 16.4 and over about four weeks 19 to 20.

During the collection period, no immune events, such as infections, were documented for the healthy donors. Healthy-donor blood repertoires served as a training cohort to calibrate time-dependent variance in a beta-binomial model of T-cell clone differential abundance. There were around 10 healthy donors in the training cohort, of whom 3 were female and 7 were male. On average the donors were around 45 years old, and their ages spanned roughly 29 to 64 years. Whole blood, obtained from a commercial supplier, was collected from each healthy donor at three time points spaced around 13 days apart. For immunosequencing, genomic DNA was extracted from whole blood that had not been sorted. The CDR3 measures 13 amino acids from cysteine to phenylalanine. Only CDR3 DNA is held: 39 bases, read in frame from base 1. Cut back by 7 bases and 0 bases, the V and J ends lie 7 bases apart. The germline V gene gives CDR1 as SGHRS and CDR2 as YFSETQ.

TCRbeta CDR3 regions were profiled with the immunoSEQ Assay using bias-controlled multiplex PCR amplification of genomic DNA. As for the original processing: To quantify the absolute abundance of each unique TCRbeta CDR3 region, the sequences were collapsed and filtered. Two models were used to test differential abundance: a binomial model (Fisher-equivalent) and a beta-binomial model that adds time-dependent variance fitted from healthy donors. Any clone with fewer than 5 combined templates was excluded, and a clone was called differentially abundant if its Benjamini-Hochberg FDR was below 0.01. Beta-binomial variance was modeled as a function of total template count across the two samples using the form v = (b*log(k)+a)^2. As stored in TCRdb, this immuneACCESS dataset retains in-frame rearrangements with V and J assigned. A fraction of the clones does not appear; measured against another copy, unresolved V genes explain less than half of the discrepancy, and the remainder lacks a known reason. Clone size and the V and J calls come from that table; the DNA yielded D and trimming. Here the sample has 50,000 to 60,000 clones; approximately 80% occur a single time. The ten biggest clones cover 11% to 15% of the sample.

The material sequenced was blood. The origin of this receptor is a person between 18 and 75 years old in good health. The sequence is built from TRBV5-1 and TRBJ2-2, with no reliable assignment of the D segment. The DNA is TGCGCCAGCCGATACACGAACACCGGGGAGCTGTTTTTT. The encoded protein is CASRYTNTGELFF.